The 5 T cell receptor beta chains presented below share a single source sample, sequenced in a study of spatial heterogeneity in lung cancer. Study results and limitations: Intratumoral expanded alpha and beta TCR counts were found to track tumor mutation counts.

Time point given: sample taken at primary tumor resection. Their target antigens are unknown. TCRdb used MiXCR to reprocess the 5' RACE reads, holding one entry per CDR3 protein. The table has about 14,000 distinct CDR3 sequences, around 5% seen once. Specimen: lung tumor tissue, collected at surgery. Receptor source: a female donor with early-stage non-small cell lung cancer.

This clonotype came up many times. In a library made to pick up alpha chains, this beta chain is a stray read with a size that means little. The chain combines TRBV27 with TRBJ2-4; D not resolved. CDR3 length equals 13 residues. Per the germline V gene, CDR1 is MNHEY and CDR2 is SMNVEV (reference sequence). Trimming took 4 bases from V and 0 from J, leaving 4 bases between them. CDR3 residues: CASSWTAKNIQYF. The CDR3, as DNA: TGTGCCAGCAGTTGGACAGCCAAAAACATTCAGTACTTC.

This clonotype was seen more than once but under ten times. This beta chain is an off-target read within a library intended for alpha chains, so its frequency means little. The genes are TRBV7-9 and TRBJ2-4; D might be TRBD2 (5 bases). Germline CDR1 and CDR2: SEHNR and FQNEAQ (reference sequence). The ends were cut back, 8 bases at V and 2 bases at J, with 7 bases in the middle. The CDR3 loop spans 12 amino acids. CDR3 DNA: TGTGCCAGCGCGGGCACCAAAAACATTCAGTACTTC. It is translated as CASAGTKNIQYF.

This clonotype came up many times. Found in a library prepared for alpha chains, this beta chain is an off-target read, and its abundance has little meaning. This chain uses TRBV5-1 with TRBJ2-3; 7 bases are a match to TRBD2. The CDR3 has 17 amino acids. Per the germline V gene, CDR1 is SGHRS and CDR2 is YFSETQ. The ends lost 5 bases at V and 0 bases at J; junction bases unmatched: 12. The CDR3, as DNA: TGCGCCAGCAGGTGGCCAGCGGGGAGCGCTAGCACAGATACGCAGTATTTT. Amino acid sequence: CASRWPAGSASTDTQYF.

This clonotype was recorded a few times. As an off-target read in a library built for alpha chains, this beta chain has a frequency of little significance. V gene TRBV11-2 combines with J gene TRBJ1-6; D gene uncertain. Between the trimmed V and J ends, which lost 0 bases and 7 bases, there was a span of 4 bases. This CDR3 comprises 13 residues. CDR1 is SGHAT and CDR2 is FQNNGV in the germline V gene. The CDR3 spells CASSLDRNSPLHF. CDR3 nucleotides: TGTGCCAGCAGCTTAGATCGCAATTCACCCCTCCACTTT. Based on the CDR3 plus reference TRBV11-2 and TRBJ1-6, the full variable domain is EAGVAQSPRYKIIEKRQSVAFWCNPISGHATLYWYQQILGQGPKLLIQFQNNGVVDDSQLPKDRFSAERLKGVDSTLKIQPAKLEDSAVYLCASSLDRNSPLHFGNGTRLTVT.

The table lists this clonotype with many counts. This beta chain lies outside the target of a library built for alpha chains; its clone size means little. This chain links TRBV18 with TRBJ1-5; 7 nucleotides align to TRBD1. The length of the CDR3 is 16 residues. V gave up 3 bases and J gave up 1 base; unmatched junction bases: 6. The germline V gene encodes CDR1 KGHSH and CDR2 LQKENI. As DNA, the CDR3 is TGTGCCAGCTCACCGTATACAGGGGTAAGCAATCAGCCCCAGCATTTT. The encoded protein is CASSPYTGVSNQPQHF.